This record concerns one TCR beta chain sequence. The sample belongs to a study of OX40 agonist ivuxolimab in advanced cancers. Study details: Mean age approximately 61 years, range roughly 20 to 85; roughly 82% male. Prior anti-PD-1, anti-PD-L1 or anti-CTLA-4 therapy was allowed; around 43% had some.

Libraries were prepared by immunoSEQ multiplex PCR; TCRdb keeps only in-frame clonotypes and omits some of them. The sample holds tens of thousands of clones; approximately 92% are singletons and the top ten take about 0.63%. Blood sampling was done at baseline, cycle 4 day 1, and cycle 7 day 1. This CDR3 comprises 15 residues. The V gene's germline CDR1 is MGHRA and CDR2 YSYEKL. Trimming cost V 1 base and J 2 bases, with 12 bases left between them. The rearrangement joins TRBV4-1 to TRBJ2-7; possibly TRBD2 for D (5 bases). The material was CD4+ or CD8+ T cells sorted from blood, obtained in a trial of the OX40 agonist ivuxolimab. The source is an adult with an advanced solid tumor such as melanoma, head and neck, liver or kidney cancer. The CDR3: CASSQVGEPAYEQYF. The CDR3 bases are TGCGCCAGCAGCCAAGTCGGGGAACCGGCCTACGAGCAGTACTTC.